This TCR beta chain was observed in a study of cytotoxic CD8 clonotypes in ibrutinib-treated CLL. Using immunoSEQ multiplex PCR, the repertoire was profiled, and TCRdb retains in-frame clones only, with some absent. The sample shows 60,000 to 75,000 clones, over 75% of them seen only once. Remarks on this clone: Its antigen is undetermined.

The CDR3 loop spans 13 amino acids. Trimming took 5 bases from V and 4 from J, leaving 11 bases between them. Germline V gene sequence: CDR1 SGHNT, CDR2 YENEEA. Study-wide results and caveats: The times at which samples were taken varied between sustained-remission and progressing patients.

The input for sequencing was PBMCs, taken after 12 months of ibrutinib treatment. The rearrangement links TRBV11-3 to TRBJ1-1, with D possibly matching TRBD1 (6 bases). The sequence was collected from a human donor with chronic lymphocytic leukemia. CDR3 amino acids: CASSRGGGTEAFF. The CDR3 DNA reads TGTGCCAGCAGCCGTGGGGGCGGCACTGAAGCTTTCTTT.